This is a list of T cell receptor beta chains from one sample in a study of shared clonotypes between healthy human individuals. Produced via immunoSEQ multiplex PCR; TCRdb's table is partial and in-frame only. The table includes around 88,000 clones, approximately 61% detected once. The sequenced sample consisted of memory CD8+ T cells sorted from blood. These receptors were collected from a man aged 25-45 years in good health. CDR3s include the opening cysteine and the closing phenylalanine or tryptophan. The order of the fields is D gene, clone size, V gene, J gene, CDR3 DNA, CDR3 protein. A D gene is named only where the DNA matches it firmly. Size tells how often a clone was seen (once, few, many) or the class of an expanded clone, and some rows leave it out.

D: NA
size: NA
V: TRBV28
J: TRBJ2-7
DNA: TGTGCCAGCAGGGCGGACGACTACGAGCAGTACTTC
CDR3: CASRADDYEQYF

D: NA
size: NA
V: TRBV7-8
J: TRBJ2-5
DNA: TGTGCCAGCAGCTTAGACCGGCTTGAGGAGACCCAGTACTTC
CDR3: CASSLDRLEETQYF

D: TRBD2
size: NA
V: TRBV19
J: TRBJ2-1
DNA: TGTGCCAGTAGTTTGGGACTAGGGAATGAGCAGTTCTTC
CDR3: CASSLGLGNEQFF

D: NA
size: once
V: TRBV19
J: TRBJ2-7
DNA: TGTGCCAGTAGTATACCGGGAGAGGCCTCCTACGAGCAGTACTTC
CDR3: CASSIPGEASYEQYF

D: NA
size: few
V: TRBV4-3
J: TRBJ2-2
DNA: TGCGCCAGCAGACTCCGCTCGATCGGGGGCTCCGGGGAGCTGTTTTTT
CDR3: CASRLRSIGGSGELFF

D: TRBD2
size: few
V: TRBV6-1
J: TRBJ2-2
DNA: TGTGCCAGCAGACGTGGGACTAACGGGGAGCTGTTTTTT
CDR3: CASRRGTNGELFF

D: TRBD1
size: NA
V: TRBV15
J: TRBJ2-3
DNA: TGTGCCACCAGCAGAGATCCGGGACAGAGTTTGGTGGATACGCAGTATTTT
CDR3: CATSRDPGQSLVDTQYF

D: NA
size: NA
V: TRBV4-3
J: TRBJ1-4
DNA: TGCGCCAGCAGCCAAGACCCGAGATCTAATGAAAAACTGTTTTTT
CDR3: CASSQDPRSNEKLFF

D: NA
size: NA
V: TRBV27
J: TRBJ2-1
DNA: TGTGCCAGCAGTTTAGGAGTCTTCTCATACAATGAGCAGTTCTTC
CDR3: CASSLGVFSYNEQFF

D: NA
size: NA
V: TRBV2
J: TRBJ2-2
DNA: TGTGCCAGCAGGGGGGACAGCGGGAGCGCCGGGGAGCTGTTTTTT
CDR3: CASRGDSGSAGELFF

D: TRBD1
size: NA
V: TRBV5-5
J: TRBJ2-2
DNA: TGTGCCAGCAGCCTCCCCGGGACAGCGATCACCGGGGAGCTGTTTTTT
CDR3: CASSLPGTAITGELFF

D: TRBD1
size: few
V: TRBV6-1
J: TRBJ2-3
DNA: TGTGCCAGCAGTGAAATGAGGGGGCCCGGTCACAGCACAGATACGCAGTATTTT
CDR3: CASSEMRGPGHSTDTQYF

D: TRBD1
size: NA
V: TRBV19
J: TRBJ2-1
DNA: TGTGCCAGTACCCCTTTAGGCCGGGACAGGGAACACAATGAGCAGTTCTTC
CDR3: CASTPLGRDREHNEQFF

D: NA
size: few
V: TRBV19
J: TRBJ2-7
DNA: TGTGCCAGTAGTCAGGACTTCTCTTACGAGCAGTACTTC
CDR3: CASSQDFSYEQYF

D: NA
size: NA
V: TRBV14
J: TRBJ2-1
DNA: TGTGCCAGCAGCCCCAACCGGGGCGGGCGCAATTACAATGAGCAGTTCTTC
CDR3: CASSPNRGGRNYNEQFF

D: TRBD2
size: NA
V: TRBV5-8
J: TRBJ2-1
DNA: TGTGCCAGCAGCTCCCAGGGACTAGCGGGAATTGAGCAGTTCTTC
CDR3: CASSSQGLAGIEQFF

D: TRBD1
size: few
V: TRBV19
J: TRBJ2-3
DNA: TGTGCCAGTAGTGTCCGGACAGGGTCCCCGACAGATACGCAGTATTTT
CDR3: CASSVRTGSPTDTQYF

D: TRBD1
size: NA
V: TRBV6-1
J: TRBJ1-3
DNA: TGTGCCAGCATTCGGACAGGGTCGGGAAACACCATATATTTT
CDR3: CASIRTGSGNTIYF

D: NA
size: many
V: TRBV25-1
J: TRBJ2-1
DNA: TGTGCCAGCAGTGACTACCGGGGTCTGAAATCTAGTGAGCAGTTCTTC
CDR3: CASSDYRGLKSSEQFF

D: TRBD2
size: NA
V: TRBV28
J: TRBJ2-1
DNA: TGTGCCAGCAGTTCGCCAATTACTAGCGAGAGTGGCCATGAGCAGTTCTTC
CDR3: CASSSPITSESGHEQFF

D: NA
size: few
V: TRBV14
J: TRBJ1-3
DNA: TGTGCCAGCGGCCAAGGGGCTGGAAACACCATATATTTT
CDR3: CASGQGAGNTIYF

D: NA
size: NA
V: TRBV7-9
J: TRBJ2-5
DNA: TGTGCCAGCAGCTTACGGACTGCCGTTCTAGAGACCCAGTACTTC
CDR3: CASSLRTAVLETQYF

D: NA
size: NA
V: TRBV5-4
J: TRBJ2-7
DNA: TGTGCCAGCAGCTTGGCCGAGAACGAGCAGTACTTC
CDR3: CASSLAENEQYF

D: TRBD1
size: few
V: TRBV6-4
J: TRBJ2-1
DNA: TGTGCCAGCAGTGAAGTCGTGGGACAGGGAGTGATGGAGCAGTTCTTC
CDR3: CASSEVVGQGVMEQFF

D: NA
size: few
V: TRBV27
J: TRBJ2-4
DNA: TGTGCCAGCAGTTCCGGGCGCGAAAACATTCAGTACTTC
CDR3: CASSSGRENIQYF

D: NA
size: NA
V: TRBV11-2
J: TRBJ2-1
DNA: TGTGCCAGCAGCTTAGGTGGGCGCCAACATAGGAATGAGCAGTTCTTC
CDR3: CASSLGGRQHRNEQFF

D: TRBD2
size: NA
V: TRBV5-1
J: TRBJ2-3
DNA: TGCGCCAGCAGCAAGGGACTAGCGGGAGATTATGATACGCAGTATTTT
CDR3: CASSKGLAGDYDTQYF

D: NA
size: once
V: TRBV5-1
J: TRBJ2-5
DNA: TGCGCCAGCAGACCGTTTGGGCCAACACTTAAAGAGACCCAGTACTTC
CDR3: CASRPFGPTLKETQYF

D: NA
size: NA
V: TRBV5-1
J: TRBJ2-7
DNA: TGCGCCAGCAGCCTTATACCTACTGACGAGCAGTACTTC
CDR3: CASSLIPTDEQYF

D: TRBD1
size: NA
V: TRBV15
J: TRBJ2-5
DNA: TGTGCCACCCAGGCGGCAACAGGGGGTTTTCAGACCCAGTACTTC
CDR3: CATQAATGGFQTQYF

D: TRBD1
size: NA
V: TRBV19
J: TRBJ1-2
DNA: TGTGCCAGTTGTGTTGCGGGACAGGGGGGTTATGGCTACACCTTC
CDR3: CASCVAGQGGYGYTF

D: NA
size: NA
V: TRBV6-5
J: TRBJ2-7
DNA: TGTGCCAGCAGTTACTCGATGGGCTACTTTTCCTACGAGCAGTACTTC
CDR3: CASSYSMGYFSYEQYF

D: NA
size: once
V: TRBV6-1
J: TRBJ2-5
DNA: TGTGCCAGCAAGGTAGCGGAACAAGAGACCCAGTACTTC
CDR3: CASKVAEQETQYF

D: TRBD1
size: few
V: TRBV28
J: TRBJ2-7
DNA: TGTGCCAGCAGTTTATCATCGGGACAGGGTGCCTACGAGCAGTACTTC
CDR3: CASSLSSGQGAYEQYF

D: NA
size: NA
V: TRBV18
J: TRBJ1-4
DNA: TGTGCCAGCTCCCCAAGCGGGGATGAAAAACTGTTTTTT
CDR3: CASSPSGDEKLFF

D: NA
size: NA
V: TRBV10-2
J: TRBJ2-7
DNA: TGCGCCAGCAGAAGGGAGACACCCTATTCCGAGCAGTACTTC
CDR3: CASRRETPYSEQYF

D: TRBD2
size: NA
V: TRBV6-6
J: TRBJ2-5
DNA: TGTGCCAGCAGTTTGGGACTAGCGGGAACAGAGACCCAGTACTTC
CDR3: CASSLGLAGTETQYF

D: TRBD1
size: few
V: TRBV6-1
J: TRBJ1-4
DNA: TGTGCCAGCAGTGAAGGGCCCGGGACAGGGAATGAAAAACTGTTTTTT
CDR3: CASSEGPGTGNEKLFF

D: NA
size: NA
V: TRBV11-3
J: TRBJ1-2
DNA: TGTGCCAGCAGCCCCTCGGGGGGACTCCAAAGGTGGGGCTACACCTTC
CDR3: CASSPSGGLQRWGYTF

D: NA
size: NA
V: TRBV6-5
J: TRBJ1-2
DNA: TGTGCCAGCAGTTACAAGGGCCACTACTATGGCTACACCTTC
CDR3: CASSYKGHYYGYTF

D: NA
size: NA
V: TRBV5-1
J: TRBJ1-2
DNA: TGCGCCAGCAGCTTGGCCTCGGGAGGGATGGATGGCTACACCTTC
CDR3: CASSLASGGMDGYTF

D: TRBD1
size: NA
V: TRBV5-6
J: TRBJ1-1
DNA: TGTGCCAGCAGCCCCAGACAGGGTTTTATAACTGAAGCTTTCTTT
CDR3: CASSPRQGFITEAFF

D: NA
size: few
V: TRBV25-1
J: TRBJ2-5
DNA: TGTGCCAGCAGTGAACAGGGGGGATCCCAAGAGACCCAGTACTTC
CDR3: CASSEQGGSQETQYF

D: TRBD1
size: NA
V: TRBV2
J: TRBJ2-4
DNA: TGTGCCAGCAGTTATCCGGGACAGGGGGCGCGTACAAACATTCAGTACTTC
CDR3: CASSYPGQGARTNIQYF

D: NA
size: NA
V: TRBV14
J: TRBJ2-5
DNA: TGTGCCAGCAGCCCCTACCCGACCGCGCTGGGACGGGAGACCCAGTACTTC
CDR3: CASSPYPTALGRETQYF

D: NA
size: NA
V: TRBV13
J: TRBJ2-7
DNA: TGTGCCAGCAGCTCGACAGGGAGGTTGGACGAGCAGTACTTC
CDR3: CASSSTGRLDEQYF

D: NA
size: NA
V: TRBV10-1
J: TRBJ1-5
DNA: TGCGCCAGCAGTGAGTCGCGGGGAAAACACAATCAGCCCCAGCATTTT
CDR3: CASSESRGKHNQPQHF

D: NA
size: NA
V: TRBV6-1
J: TRBJ1-5
DNA: TGTGCCAGCAGTGAAGTAGCTCCTAGGGACAATCAGCCCCAGCATTTT
CDR3: CASSEVAPRDNQPQHF

D: TRBD2
size: NA
V: TRBV25-1
J: TRBJ2-7
DNA: TGTGCCAGCAGTCCCCTCAGCGGGAAAGGGTACGAGCAGTACTTC
CDR3: CASSPLSGKGYEQYF

D: TRBD1
size: few
V: TRBV10-3
J: TRBJ1-2
DNA: TGTGCCATCAGTGACGACAGGGCCGGCTATGGCTACACCTTC
CDR3: CAISDDRAGYGYTF

D: TRBD1
size: many
V: TRBV27
J: TRBJ2-5
DNA: TGTGCCAGCAGTTTACTAGGGACAGAAGAGACCCAGTACTTC
CDR3: CASSLLGTEETQYF

D: TRBD2
size: NA
V: TRBV11-2
J: TRBJ2-7
DNA: TGTGCCAGCAGCCCGATAGCGGGATACGCCTACGAGCAGTACTTC
CDR3: CASSPIAGYAYEQYF

D: TRBD2
size: NA
V: TRBV6-5
J: TRBJ2-5
DNA: TGTGCCAGCAGTTACGGGACTAGCGGAGAGACCCAGTACTTC
CDR3: CASSYGTSGETQYF

D: NA
size: NA
V: TRBV5-1
J: TRBJ2-1
DNA: TGCGCCAGCAGCTTGGCCGAGGCAGGTCCCCACAATGAGCAGTTCTTC
CDR3: CASSLAEAGPHNEQFF